What follows describes a single T cell receptor beta chain. The entry originates in a study of cytomegalovirus exposure and HLA in healthy donors. Trimming shortened V by 2 bases and J by 8 bases, and 15 bases separated the two germline ends. Per the germline V gene, CDR1 is MDHEN and CDR2 is SYDVKM. The CDR3 totals 14 residues. Primers included in the PCR were 60 Vbeta and 13 Jbeta primers. This table comes from immunoSEQ multiplex PCR, and its TCRdb copy is limited to in-frame clones, with some not included. The table has around 180,000 clones, almost 85% seen once. The source material was PBMCs. The chain joins TRBV28 to TRBJ1-2; D possibly corresponds to TRBD1 (6 bases). The receptor was isolated from a woman in her 50s in good health and CMV-seronegative. In nucleotides, the CDR3 is TGTGCCAGCAGTTTAGGGGGCAGGGTCTACGGCTACACCTTC. It translates to CASSLGGRVYGYTF.